This entry concerns a single T cell receptor (beta chain). The CDR3 covers 15 residues. Looked up from germline, CDR1 is SGHAT and CDR2 is FQNNGV. V lost 5 bases, J lost 4 bases, and 14 bases lay in between. This record belongs to a study of blood T cell repertoires in COVID-19. Authors' processing steps: Estimated nucleated cell counts came from reference gene primer amplification. Only in-frame clones appear in the TCRdb table, and some are missing; sequencing was by immunoSEQ multiplex PCR. V, J and clone size derive from that table, while D and trimming were established from the DNA sequence. Altogether approximately 300,000 clones are present, around nine tenths being singletons, with the ten largest covering around 4.2%. The age range of participants was about 18 to 100 years, with residence in under 25 US areas.

The chain has TRBV11-2 and TRBJ2-2; D not resolved. The sequence was collected from a woman in her 30s who had been exposed to COVID-19. The sample comprised PBMCs or T cells enriched from blood (not recorded which). This CDR3 is CASSPPERGTGELFF. CDR3 sequence (DNA): TGTGCCAGCAGCCCCCCCGAGCGCGGCACCGGGGAGCTGTTTTTT.